A selection of T cell receptor beta chains follows, all from one sample in a study of blood T cell repertoires in COVID-19. Produced via immunoSEQ multiplex PCR; TCRdb's table is partial and in-frame only. The sample records about 150,000 clones, roughly 90% being singletons. The sequenced sample consisted of peripheral blood. The receptor source for this set is a man in his sixties with active or convalescent COVID-19. Each CDR3 is given with its conserved first and last residue. D genes are given only for firm matches. Only part of the rows carry a size: once, few, many, or a class if the clone is expanded.

V	J	size	D	DNA	CDR3
TRBV5-4	TRBJ1-2	once	TRBD1	TGTGCCAGCAGTTACAACAGGGGGCGAGGTGGCGGCTACACCTTC	CASSYNRGRGGGYTF
TRBV24-1	TRBJ2-7	once	TRBD1	TGTGCCACCAGTGATAAAACGAACTCGGGACAGCTCTACGAGCAGTACTTC	CATSDKTNSGQLYEQYF
TRBV4-2	TRBJ2-7	-	TRBD1	TGTGCCAGCAGCGGACCTAGGGGGCGCTACGAGCAGTACTTC	CASSGPRGRYEQYF
TRBV11-2	TRBJ2-7	-	TRBD1	TGTGCCAGCAGCTTAGCGGGGGGACAGGGGATCCTCTACGAGCAGTACTTC	CASSLAGGQGILYEQYF
TRBV21-1	TRBJ2-7	-	-	TGTGCCAGCAGCAAAGCGCTTCGGGACAGTACCTACGAGCAGTACTTC	CASSKALRDSTYEQYF
TRBV4-3	TRBJ2-1	-	-	TGCGCCAGCAGCCGCCAACTGGACAGCTACAATGAGCAGTTCTTC	CASSRQLDSYNEQFF
TRBV28	TRBJ1-3	few	-	TGTGCCAGCAGTATATACAGCCTCCTAGGAAACACCATATATTTT	CASSIYSLLGNTIYF
TRBV10-3	TRBJ2-7	-	TRBD1	TGTGCCATCAGTGATAATAGACAGGGGAAACACGAGCAGTACTTC	CAISDNRQGKHEQYF
TRBV19	TRBJ1-2	-	-	TGTGCCAGTAGTCGTCCGGGATCCTTGGGCTACACCTTC	CASSRPGSLGYTF
TRBV19	TRBJ2-3	few	TRBD2	TGTGCCAGTAGTCAACCCGGGGGGGCTCCAGATACGCAGTATTTT	CASSQPGGAPDTQYF
TRBV28	TRBJ2-1	-	TRBD2	TGTGCCAGCAGTTTATTTGCGGGAGTCCACAATGAGCAGTTCTTC	CASSLFAGVHNEQFF
TRBV10-3	TRBJ1-1	-	-	TGTGCCATCAGGGGGGGGATTGAAGCTTTCTTT	CAIRGGIEAFF
TRBV6-2/TRBV6-3	TRBJ2-1	-	TRBD2	TGTGCCAGCAGCACTCGACTAGCGGGAGCCTACAATGAGCAGTTCTTC	CASSTRLAGAYNEQFF
TRBV5-6	TRBJ1-1	-	-	TGTGCCAGCAGCACGGTGACTGAAGCTTTCTTT	CASSTVTEAFF
TRBV28	TRBJ1-3	-	TRBD1	TGTGCCAGCAGCCCCACCTCCTTAAGGGGCAGGGGGTTGGACACCATATATTTT	CASSPTSLRGRGLDTIYF
TRBV3-1/TRBV3-2	TRBJ2-7	-	-	TGTGCCAGCAGCCAAGCAGGAGGGTTCGAGCAGTACTTC	CASSQAGGFEQYF
TRBV19	TRBJ1-5	-	TRBD1	TGTGCCAGTAGTTCCGACAGGGTGTCAAATCAGCCCCAGCATTTT	CASSSDRVSNQPQHF
TRBV28	TRBJ1-4	-	-	TGTGCCACCAAGTTCGCCAGTTTAAATGAAAAACTGTTTTTT	CATKFASLNEKLFF
TRBV9	TRBJ1-5	-	-	TGTGCCAGCAGCGCTGGCCGGGACAACAATCAGCCCCAGCATTTT	CASSAGRDNNQPQHF
TRBV2	TRBJ1-5	-	TRBD1	TGTGCCAGCAGTGGGGGGACAGGGAAAAATCAGCCCCAGCATTTT	CASSGGTGKNQPQHF
TRBV4-2	TRBJ2-3	-	-	TGTGCCAGCAGCCTTACTGTTACTCCCACAGATACGCAGTATTTT	CASSLTVTPTDTQYF
TRBV30	TRBJ2-4	-	-	TGTGCCTGGAGTGTTCGGGGGAACATTCAGTACTTC	CAWSVRGNIQYF